This T cell receptor beta chain was recovered during a study of shared clonotypes between healthy human individuals. Libraries were prepared by immunoSEQ multiplex PCR; TCRdb keeps only in-frame clonotypes and omits some of them. Among about 960,000 clones, approximately 80% were seen once, and the ten largest hold roughly 1.5%. This sequence originates from a man aged 18 to 29 in good health. Input material: memory CD4+ T cells sorted from blood. Noted subset: CD45RA-negative fraction.

The CDR3 DNA reads TGCGCCAGCACCCTCACAGGGGGCGGTGAAAAACTGTTTTTT. Its translation: CASTLTGGGEKLFF. The chain employs TRBV5-1 and TRBJ1-4; 9 bases are a match to TRBD1. CDR3 length: 14 amino acids. With V trimmed by 6 bases and J by 7 bases, 7 bases remained unmatched. Germline CDR1 is SGHRS and CDR2 is YFSETQ.